This T cell receptor beta chain came from a study of T-cell reconstitution after alpha-beta-depleted transplantation in children. Study conclusions and caveats: From surviving recipient T cells and thymic progenitors came the high day-60 TCRbeta diversity observed in some patients. It was reported that alpha-beta T cells came from several hundred expanded graft clones (about two months after transplant).

There are many counts of this clonotype. Its antigen is currently unknown. Unique molecular identifiers were built into the TCRbeta library. TCRdb reprocessed the PCR reads via MiXCR and lists one record per CDR3 protein. The repertoire holds tens of thousands of distinct CDR3 sequences, under 8% seen once, with around 6.6% in the top ten. The CDR3 loop spans 14 amino acids. The V end was cut by 4 bases, the J end by 3 bases, with 15 bases between. CDR1 DFQATT and CDR2 SNEGSKA come from the germline V gene (reference sequence). The sequence derives from a male patient aged 10 to 17 who had a stem cell transplant for acute myeloid leukemia, so the T cells may come from the graft donor. The rearrangement joins TRBV20-1 to TRBJ1-1, with D unclear. This specimen was PBMCs, mostly from graft donor cells, taken 180 days after TCRalphabeta/CD19-depleted stem cell transplant. CDR3 in amino acids: CSATSFGWHTEAFF. The CDR3 DNA is TGCAGTGCTACCAGTTTTGGGTGGCACACTGAAGCTTTCTTT.